A single sample gave rise to the 32 T cell receptor beta chains below, sequenced in a study of T cells after yellow fever vaccination. A single record per CDR3 protein comes from TCRdb applying MiXCR to the 5' RACE reads. The sample includes more than 200,000 distinct CDR3 sequences, about 3.7% of them seen just once. Source: PBMCs, taken 15 days after the yellow fever booster vaccination. These receptors were collected from a man in his late teens or twenties who received the YFV17D yellow fever vaccine.

Ten or more counts support this clonotype. The V and J genes are TRBV5-1 and TRBJ2-6; D possibly corresponds to TRBD2 (6 bases). The CDR3 extends over 16 amino acids. Germline V gene data show CDR1 as SGHRS and CDR2 as YFSETQ. The V and J ends lost 1 base and 0 bases respectively, with 8 bases between them. The CDR3 bases are TGCGCCAGCAGCTTGACCGGGAGCTCTGGGGCCAACGTCCTGACTTTC. It translates to CASSLTGSSGANVLTF.

This clonotype showed up many times. The chain combines TRBV7-2 with TRBJ1-1; D unclear. The CDR3 is 15 residues long. The germline V gene encodes CDR1 SGHTA and CDR2 FQGNSA. V was shortened by 6 bases and J by 3 bases, with 17 bases between the two germline ends. The CDR3 region is CASRILLGGYTEAFF. The CDR3 DNA reads TGTGCCAGCAGAATACTTTTGGGCGGGTACACTGAAGCTTTCTTT.

This clonotype was counted ten times or more. The chain uses TRBV7-8 and TRBJ2-7; 7 bases align to TRBD1. CDR1 and CDR2 from the germline V gene are SGHVS and FQNEAQ. The V gene end was trimmed by 5 bases and the J gene end by 12 bases; junction bases not matched to a gene: 7. This CDR3 contains 11 residues. The CDR3 is CASSNTGDAYF. DNA for the CDR3: TGTGCCAGCAGCAACACAGGGGATGCGTACTTC.

This clonotype was found many times. The chain couples TRBV29-1 to TRBJ1-2, with D possibly matching TRBD1 (6 bases). CDR3 length: 15 residues. V was shortened by 1 base and J by 0 bases, with 12 bases between the two germline ends. Germline CDR1 reads SQVTM; CDR2 reads ANQGSEA. The CDR3 nucleotides read TGCAGCGTTGAAGGGACAGCACGTACTAACTATGGCTACACCTTC. Protein product: CSVEGTARTNYGYTF.

This clonotype was found a few times. This chain joins TRBV3-1 and TRBJ1-1, with a weak D call TRBD1 (5 bases). V was pared by 4 bases and J by 3 bases, with 12 bases between. The germline CDR1 and CDR2 sequences are LGHDT and YNNKEL (reference sequence). This CDR3 spans 14 amino acids. CDR3 sequence reads: CASSLRRGDTEAFF. The CDR3 DNA is TGTGCCAGCAGCCTCCGTCGAGGGGACACTGAAGCTTTCTTT.

This clonotype was found many times. The chain carries TRBV27 and TRBJ2-2; no firm D call. The V end lost 7 bases, the J end lost 0 bases, and 6 bases lay between the germline ends. The CDR3 contains 13 residues. Germline V CDR1 and CDR2: MNHEY, SMNVEV (reference sequence). The CDR3 coding sequence is TGTGCCAGCACCTCCGCGAACACCGGGGAGCTGTTTTTT. Residues: CASTSANTGELFF.

This clonotype was counted many times. V gene TRBV7-2 combines with J gene TRBJ2-1, with 9 bases lining up with TRBD2. This CDR3 has 15 residues. Per the germline V gene, CDR1 is SGHTA and CDR2 is FQGNSA. The V and J ends lost 5 bases and 6 bases, in that order; junction bases with no gene match: 8. CDR3 coding DNA: TGTGCCAGCAGCGGGGGGCTAGCGGGGTTCAATGAGCAGTTCTTC. Encoded protein: CASSGGLAGFNEQFF.

In its sample, this clonotype was seen many times. The gene calls are TRBV6-5 and TRBJ2-3; TRBD1 matches 7 bases. Germline V gives CDR1 MNHEY, CDR2 SVGAGI. The CDR3 has 14 residues. Losses at the gene ends were 2 bases for V and 5 bases for J; bases not matched to a gene: 4. The DNA for the CDR3 is TGTGCCAGCAGTTACAGGGGGCGAGGAGATACGCAGTATTTT. Encoded protein: CASSYRGRGDTQYF.

This clonotype came up many times. The chain recombines TRBV12-3 or TRBV12-4 with TRBJ2-3; possible D gene TRBD2, 6 bases. Between the trimmed V and J ends, which lost 5 bases and 2 bases, there was a span of 11 bases. The CDR3 consists of 14 residues. CDR3 sequence: CASSPREATDTQYF. The CDR3 nucleotides read TGTGCCAGCAGTCCGAGGGAGGCCACAGATACGCAGTATTTT.

As concerns this clonotype: Since a much larger clone is just one base distant, this may be a read error. The chain is built from TRBV9 and TRBJ2-1; 9 bases line up with TRBD2. CDR3 length: 14 residues. Germline V gives CDR1 SGDLS, CDR2 YYNGEE. CDR3 region: CASTPGLAYNEQLF. CDR3 nucleotides: TGTGCCAGCACTCCGGGACTAGCATACAATGAGCAGTTGTTC.

The V gene is TRBV5-4, the J gene TRBJ1-2; D is perhaps TRBD1 (6 bases). The germline gives CDR1 SGHNT, CDR2 YYREEE (reference sequence). There are 15 residues in the CDR3. The V gene lost 5 bases and the J gene lost 7 bases, with 21 bases spanning the gap. CDR3 protein: CASRRIIQGPSGYTF. CDR3 coding DNA: TGTGCCAGCAGACGAATAATACAGGGCCCTAGTGGCTACACCTTC.

There are many counts of this clonotype. The chain couples TRBV7-6 to TRBJ2-3; no reliable D call. The V end lost 2 bases, the J end lost 6 bases, and 15 bases lay between the germline ends. The CDR3 loop spans 15 amino acids. Per germline, CDR1 SGHVS and CDR2 FNYEAQ. CDR3 DNA: TGTGCCAGCAGCTTATATGTGATGATGGGGGATACGCAGTATTTT. Its protein product is CASSLYVMMGDTQYF.

The J gene is TRBJ1-1, the V gene TRBV19; no reliable D call. Germline loops: CDR1 LNHDA, CDR2 SQIVND (reference sequence). The CDR3 is made up of 14 amino acids. V was clipped by 0 bases and J by 5 bases, with 10 bases between them. The CDR3 region is CASSIDFQATEAFF. The CDR3 DNA reads as TGTGCCAGTAGTATAGATTTTCAGGCGACTGAAGCTTTCTTT.

There are many counts of this clonotype. The chain links TRBV5-1 to TRBJ2-1; TRBD2 agrees at 7 bases. CDR1 is SGHRS and CDR2 is YFSETQ in the germline V gene. V was clipped by 2 bases and J by 9 bases; unmatched bases: 11. This CDR3 has 15 residues. The CDR3 reads CASSFRGVGASEQFF. CDR3 DNA sequence: TGCGCCAGCAGCTTCCGGGGGGTCGGTGCGTCTGAGCAGTTCTTC. Full variable domain (missing parts from reference TRBV5-1 and TRBJ2-1): KAGVTQTPRYLIKTRGQQVTLSCSPISGHRSVSWYQQTPGQGLQFLFEYFSETQRNKGNFPGRFSGRQFSNSRSEMNVSTLELGDSALYLCASSFRGVGASEQFFGPGTRLTVL.

At least ten counts were recorded for this clonotype. This chain joins TRBV12-3 or TRBV12-4 and TRBJ2-4, with D unresolved. V lost 1 base and J lost 2, with 6 bases in between. This CDR3 is built from 14 residues. The CDR3 DNA follows: TGTGCCAGCAGTTTAGGGCAGTCCAAAAACATTCAGTACTTC. It encodes CASSLGQSKNIQYF.

This clonotype was seen repeatedly, ten times or more. V is TRBV7-2 and J is TRBJ1-5; D is unresolved. CDR3 length: 13 residues. V lost 5 bases, J lost 5 bases, and 10 bases lay in between. Germline V CDR1 and CDR2: SGHTA, FQGNSA. This CDR3 reads CASSGDQDQPQHF. The CDR3 DNA reads as TGTGCCAGCAGCGGTGACCAAGATCAGCCCCAGCATTTT.

Many counts were recorded for this clonotype. The CDR3 DNA reads as TGTGCCAGCAGCATCGCGGGGGAATCCTACAATGAGCAGTTCTTC. Protein sequence: CASSIAGESYNEQFF. This rearrangement joins TRBV27 to TRBJ2-1; 7 bases are shared with TRBD2. The CDR3 runs to 15 residues. Trimming at V came to 6 bases and at J to 1 base, leaving 6 bases not matched to a gene. Per germline, CDR1 MNHEY and CDR2 SMNVEV (reference sequence).

Ten or more counts support this clonotype. The gene calls are TRBV7-2 and TRBJ1-5; D unresolved. CDR1 is SGHTA, CDR2 FQGNSA, per germline. The CDR3 runs to 18 residues. The V end lost 1 base, the J end lost 0 bases, and 16 bases lay between the germline ends. The CDR3 loop reads CASSLDPAGIYSNQPQHF. Here the CDR3 DNA reads TGTGCCAGCAGCTTAGACCCCGCCGGGATATATAGCAATCAGCCCCAGCATTTT. Full variable domain (remainder filled in from reference TRBV7-2 and TRBJ1-5): GAGVSQSPSNKVTEKGKDVELRCDPISGHTALYWYRQSLGQGLEFLIYFQGNSAPDKSGLPSDRFSAERTGGSVSTLTIQRTQQEDSAVYLCASSLDPAGIYSNQPQHFGDGTRLSIL.

This clonotype was picked up many times. The chain combines TRBV7-2 with TRBJ1-6, with a possible D match to TRBD1 (5 bases). Per the germline V gene, CDR1 is SGHTA and CDR2 is FQGNSA. The CDR3 loop spans 14 amino acids. Trimming left V 2 bases short and J 10 bases short, with 12 bases between. CDR3 bases: TGTGCCAGCAGCTTAACGGGTTGGGGCTCACCCCTCCACTTT. This encodes CASSLTGWGSPLHF.

This clonotype has ten or more counts. The chain recombines TRBV6-6 with TRBJ1-5; TRBD1 agrees at 11 bases. The V gene's germline CDR1 is MNHNY and CDR2 SVGAGI (reference sequence). CDR3 length: 18 residues. V was pared by 6 bases and J by 4 bases, with 14 bases of the junction left unmatched. This chain's CDR3 is CASSDLGTGGSWNQPQHF. In DNA form, the CDR3 reads TGTGCCAGCAGCGACCTAGGGACAGGGGGTTCGTGGAATCAGCCCCAGCATTTT.

This clonotype was seen ten or more times. This rearrangement joins TRBV6-5 to TRBJ2-1; D might be TRBD2 (6 bases). Germline CDR1 is MNHEY and CDR2 is SVGAGI. Trimming stripped 2 bases from V and 7 bases from J, with 9 bases between. The CDR3 has 13 amino acids. The CDR3 here is CASSYTLANEQFF. The CDR3 nucleotides read TGTGCCAGCAGTTACACTCTAGCGAATGAGCAGTTCTTC.

This clonotype has a count of ten or more. This chain uses TRBV7-2 with TRBJ2-5; D ambiguous. CDR3 length: 13 amino acids. Germline-derived CDR1 and CDR2 are SGHTA and FQGNSA. V was shortened by 1 base and J by 2 bases, with 5 bases between the two germline ends. CDR3 sequence reads: CASSLGAQETQYF. The CDR3 DNA follows: TGTGCCAGCAGCTTAGGAGCTCAAGAGACCCAGTACTTC.

The gene calls are TRBV20-1 and TRBJ1-1, with D unresolved. This CDR3 region has 15 residues. Germline V gene lookup returns CDR1 DFQATT and CDR2 SNEGSKA (reference sequence). Trimming took off 2 bases at V and 0 bases at J, with 13 bases between the two ends. CDR3 residues: CSARSLDGLNTEAFF. The CDR3 DNA sequence: TGCAGTGCTAGATCTTTAGATGGTTTGAACACTGAAGCTTTCTTT.

This clonotype appeared many times. The chain uses TRBV11-2 and TRBJ1-1; 9 bases agree with TRBD1. This CDR3 is built from 17 residues. The germline V gene encodes CDR1 SGHAT and CDR2 FQNNGV. The ends lost 5 bases at V and 0 bases at J; junction bases unmatched: 10. CDR3 protein: CASSQDRGFVMNTEAFF. DNA for the CDR3: TGTGCCAGCAGCCAAGACAGGGGGTTCGTGATGAACACTGAAGCTTTCTTT.

There are many counts of this clonotype. The chain is built from TRBV7-9 and TRBJ1-1, with D hard to call. This CDR3 is 10 amino acids long. Per the germline V gene, CDR1 is SEHNR and CDR2 is FQNEAQ (reference sequence). The V gene lost 4 bases and the J gene lost 6 bases, with 3 bases spanning the gap. In DNA, the CDR3 is TGTGCCAGCAGCTATTCTGAAGCTTTCTTT. This encodes CASSYSEAFF.

In its sample, this clonotype was seen many times. The genes are TRBV7-2 and TRBJ2-7; TRBD1 is a possible D gene (6 bases). Germline CDR1 and CDR2: SGHTA and FQGNSA. V was clipped by 5 bases and J by 3 bases, with 17 bases between them. This CDR3 is built from 15 residues. The CDR3 nucleotides are TGTGCCAGCAGCAACTCGGACAGCCTACTCTACGAGCAGTACTTC. Translated, it gives CASSNSDSLLYEQYF.

This clonotype came up many times. V and J are TRBV5-6 and TRBJ1-2, with 8 bases fitting TRBD1. J was trimmed by 5 bases and V by 2 bases; bases with no gene match: 8. Per germline, CDR1 SGHDT and CDR2 YYEEEE. CDR3 length: 15 amino acids. The CDR3: CASSFEGTGAYGYTF. DNA for the CDR3: TGTGCCAGCAGCTTCGAAGGGACAGGCGCTTATGGCTACACCTTC.

This clonotype was seen ten or more times. The chain recombines TRBV29-1 with TRBJ2-1; 14 bases are shared with TRBD2. Germline CDR1 is SQVTM and CDR2 is ANQGSEA. This CDR3 region has 12 residues. Trimming removed 7 bases from V and 9 bases from J; junction bases left unmatched: 2. This CDR3 reads CSGGLAGVEQFF. In DNA form, the CDR3 reads TGCAGCGGGGGACTAGCGGGGGTTGAGCAGTTCTTC.

This clonotype has a count of ten or more. This chain connects TRBV7-3 to TRBJ1-1, with TRBD1 as a possible D gene (5 bases). The V end lost 0 bases, the J end lost 11 bases, and 16 bases lay between the germline ends. In germline, CDR1 is SGHTA, CDR2 FQGTGA. The CDR3 is made up of 14 amino acids. CDR3 DNA: TGTGCCAGCAGCTTAACGGTCGGGGCAAGTCGCGCTTTCTTT. This codes for CASSLTVGASRAFF.

The J gene is TRBJ2-2, the V gene TRBV5-1, with TRBD2 matching 11 bases. CDR1 and CDR2 from the germline V gene are SGHRS and YFSETQ. This CDR3 contains 17 residues. V lost 0 bases to trimming and J lost 1 base; unmatched junction nucleotides: 2. The CDR3 DNA follows: TGCGCCAGCAGCTTGGCGACTAGCGGGGTGAACACCGGGGAGCTGTTTTTT. This gives the protein CASSLATSGVNTGELFF.

This clonotype was counted many times. V is TRBV3-1 and J is TRBJ2-3; 12 bases map to TRBD2. With V trimmed by 4 bases and J by 2 bases, 7 bases remained unmatched. The CDR3 totals 17 residues. CDR1 is LGHDT and CDR2 is YNNKEL in the germline V gene (reference sequence). CDR3 in DNA: TGTGCCAGCAGCCGCCGGACTAGCGGGGATTTCACAGATACGCAGTATTTT. Translating gives CASSRRTSGDFTDTQYF.

The sample holds many counts of this clonotype. The J gene is TRBJ2-5, the V gene TRBV5-1; either TRBD1 or TRBD2 may fit D (5 bases each). Germline-derived CDR1 and CDR2 are SGHRS and YFSETQ. V gave up 4 bases and J gave up 4 bases, with 14 bases separating them. The CDR3 sequence is 14 residues long. The CDR3 DNA reads TGCGCCAGCAGCGAGGACCCGGGGCCAGAGACCCAGTACTTC. It yields the protein CASSEDPGPETQYF. Full variable domain (rest looked up from reference TRBV5-1 and TRBJ2-5): KAGVTQTPRYLIKTRGQQVTLSCSPISGHRSVSWYQQTPGQGLQFLFEYFSETQRNKGNFPGRFSGRQFSNSRSEMNVSTLELGDSALYLCASSEDPGPETQYFGPGTRLLVL.